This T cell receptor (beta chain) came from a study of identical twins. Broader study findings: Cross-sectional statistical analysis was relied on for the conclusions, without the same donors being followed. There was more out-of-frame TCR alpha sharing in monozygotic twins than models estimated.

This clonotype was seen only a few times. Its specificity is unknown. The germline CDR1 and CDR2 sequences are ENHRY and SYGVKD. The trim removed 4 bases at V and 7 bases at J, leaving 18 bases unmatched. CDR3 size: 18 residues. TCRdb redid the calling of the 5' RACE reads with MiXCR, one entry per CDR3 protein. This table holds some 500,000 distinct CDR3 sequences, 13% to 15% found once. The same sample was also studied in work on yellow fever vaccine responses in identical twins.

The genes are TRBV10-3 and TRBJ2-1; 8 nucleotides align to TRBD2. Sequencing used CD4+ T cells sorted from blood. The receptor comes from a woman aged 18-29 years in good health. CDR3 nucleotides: TGTGCCATCAGTGGGGGACGGGAGGGCCGGGGGTTCAGAAATGAGCAGTTCTTC. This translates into CAISGGREGRGFRNEQFF.